Below are 24 T cell receptor beta chains sequenced from a single sample in a study of siplizumab effects on memory and regulatory T cells. Method: immunoSEQ multiplex PCR; TCRdb's copy keeps in-frame clones and lacks some. Of 100,000 or so clones in the sample, roughly 92% were seen once. The sequenced material came from CD4+ T cells sorted from blood. The receptors come from a human donor in good health.

The chain uses TRBV10-3 and TRBJ2-5; the D is unclear. The germline CDR1 and CDR2 sequences are ENHRY and SYGVKD. V was pared by 3 bases and J by 4 bases, with 6 bases between. The CDR3 is 12 amino acids. CDR3 residues: CAISDRLETQYF. DNA of the CDR3: TGTGCCATCAGTGACAGGTTAGAGACCCAGTACTTC.

This CDR3 reads CASSEAEKAGAKNIQYF. The CDR3 bases are TGTGCCAGCAGTGAAGCTGAAAAAGCGGGAGCCAAAAACATTCAGTACTTC. The chain carries TRBV2 and TRBJ2-4, with D perhaps TRBD2 (6 bases). The V and J ends lost 0 bases and 0 bases respectively, with 12 bases between them. Germline lookup yields CDR1 SNHLY and CDR2 FYNNEI. This CDR3 comprises 17 residues. The full variable domain, in which reference TRBV2 and TRBJ2-4 provide the parts outside the CDR3, is EPEVTQTPSHQVTQMGQEVILRCVPISNHLYFYWYRQILGQKVEFLVSFYNNEISEKSEIFDDQFSVERPDGSNFTLKIRSTKLEDSAMYFCASSEAEKAGAKNIQYFGAGTRLSVL.

The chain recombines TRBV6-6 with TRBJ2-5; D assignment may be TRBD1 or TRBD2 (5 bases each). The CDR3 spans 15 residues. CDR1 and CDR2 from the germline V gene are MNHNY and SVGAGI (reference sequence). V lost 2 bases and J lost 3, with 13 bases in between. CDR3 DNA sequence: TGTGCCAGCAGTTACCCTCGGCAGGGAGAAGAGACCCAGTACTTC. Protein product: CASSYPRQGEETQYF.

The chain employs TRBV28 and TRBJ1-4, with 7 bases that match TRBD1. Looked up from germline, CDR1 is MDHEN and CDR2 is SYDVKM. V lost 6 bases and J lost 6; bases outside the gene matches: 7. The length of the CDR3 is 14 residues. The CDR3 spells CASRRDREYEKLFF. The CDR3 DNA reads as TGTGCCAGCAGACGAGACAGGGAGTATGAAAAACTGTTTTTT.

The chain joins TRBV14 to TRBJ1-1; D ambiguous. The germline V gene has CDR1 SGHDN and CDR2 FVKESK. The germline V and J ends were trimmed by 1 base and 6 bases, with 9 bases remaining between them. CDR3 length: 13 amino acids. CDR3 sequence reads: CASSQVNGAEAFF. DNA of the CDR3: TGTGCCAGCAGCCAAGTTAACGGGGCTGAAGCTTTCTTT.

This rearrangement joins TRBV28 to TRBJ1-1, with 7 bases matching TRBD1. This CDR3 spans 14 amino acids. Unmatched junction bases numbered 9, after V lost 6 bases and J lost 5 bases. CDR1 MDHEN and CDR2 SYDVKM come from the germline V gene. CDR3 protein: CASSPPSRGTEAFF. The CDR3 coding sequence is TGTGCCAGCAGCCCACCCAGCAGGGGGACTGAAGCTTTCTTT.

This clone was seen many times. The gene calls are TRBV28 and TRBJ1-3; tentative D call: TRBD1 (5 bases). CDR1 is MDHEN and CDR2 is SYDVKM in the germline V gene. This CDR3 contains 14 residues. V shed 3 bases and J shed 5 bases, with 11 bases lying between them. The CDR3 nucleotides read TGTGCCAGCAGTTTTCAGGGCGGAAGAAACACCATATATTTT. It translates to CASSFQGGRNTIYF.

This chain joins TRBV6-1 and TRBJ1-2; unclear D gene. The CDR3 is 14 amino acids. CDR1 and CDR2 (germline): MNHNS, SASEGT. Trimming took off 1 base at V and 8 bases at J, with 14 bases between the two ends. The CDR3 loop reads CASSEEPQGRGYTF. Here the CDR3 DNA reads TGTGCCAGCAGTGAAGAGCCCCAAGGAAGAGGCTACACCTTC.

Sample share makes this clone medium-sized. The gene calls are TRBV7-9 and TRBJ2-7; D is unclear. Between the trimmed V and J ends, which lost 2 bases and 8 bases, there was a span of 19 bases. The CDR3 contains 15 residues. Germline CDR1 reads SEHNR; CDR2 reads FQNEAQ (reference sequence). The CDR3 DNA reads TGTGCCAGCAGCTTAAGTCTCGGGCAGACTCTGAAGCAGTACTTC. It translates to CASSLSLGQTLKQYF.

The chain carries TRBV30 and TRBJ1-4; weak D call: TRBD1 (6 bases). Germline CDR1 reads GTSNPN; CDR2 reads SVGIG (reference sequence). The CDR3 totals 14 residues. V lost 3 bases to trimming and J lost 7 bases, with 15 bases between them. As DNA, the CDR3 is TGTGCCTGGAGCCAAAACAGGGTCCGTGAAAAACTGTTTTTT. This gives the protein CAWSQNRVREKLFF.

V and J are TRBV25-1 and TRBJ2-5; perhaps D is TRBD1 or TRBD2 (5 bases each). The CDR3 is 16 residues long. Trimming cost V 3 bases and J 5 bases, with 19 bases left between them. Looked up from germline, CDR1 is MGHDK and CDR2 is SYGVNS. In DNA form, the CDR3 reads TGTGCCAGCAGTGAGGCCGGGACCGGACTTCGGGAGACCCAGTACTTC. It translates to CASSEAGTGLRETQYF.

V usage is TRBV11-3 and J usage is TRBJ2-2; D uncertain. Germline CDR1 is SGHNT and CDR2 is YENEEA. The V gene lost 2 bases and the J gene lost 2 bases, with 6 bases spanning the gap. This CDR3 is 14 amino acids long. The CDR3 DNA sequence: TGTGCCAGCAGCTTACGCGGAAACACCGGGGAGCTGTTTTTT. Its protein is CASSLRGNTGELFF.

This sequence joins TRBV7-6 and TRBJ2-1; 9 bases fit TRBD2. This CDR3 spans 18 amino acids. Germline V gene sequence: CDR1 SGHVS, CDR2 FNYEAQ. J was trimmed by 7 bases and V by 2 bases; bases with no gene match: 15. The CDR3 loop reads CASSLTPPASGILNEQFF. The CDR3 region has the DNA TGTGCCAGCAGCTTAACCCCCCCAGCTAGCGGGATTTTGAATGAGCAGTTCTTC.

V gene TRBV9 combines with J gene TRBJ2-7; 9 nucleotides agree with TRBD2. CDR1 and CDR2 from the germline V gene are SGDLS and YYNGEE. The CDR3 spans 15 residues. Losses at the gene ends were 4 bases for V and 1 base for J; bases not matched to a gene: 6. The CDR3 loop is CASSYDTSGSYEQYF. The DNA for the CDR3 is TGTGCCAGCAGCTACGATACTAGCGGGTCCTACGAGCAGTACTTC.

This clone appeared a single time. The V call is TRBV11-2, the J call TRBJ1-2, with D maybe TRBD1 (6 bases). The V gene's germline CDR1 is SGHAT and CDR2 FQNNGV. CDR3 length: 17 amino acids. The V end lost 2 bases, the J end lost 4 bases, and 20 bases lay between the germline ends. CDR3 protein: CASSLLGRAGALYGYTF. The CDR3 region has the DNA TGTGCCAGCAGCTTACTTGGTCGGGCAGGGGCCCTCTATGGCTACACCTTC. Using reference TRBV11-2 and TRBJ1-2 for the parts outside the CDR3, the full variable domain is EAGVAQSPRYKIIEKRQSVAFWCNPISGHATLYWYQQILGQGPKLLIQFQNNGVVDDSQLPKDRFSAERLKGVDSTLKIQPAKLEDSAVYLCASSLLGRAGALYGYTFGSGTRLTVV.

The chain is built from TRBV19 and TRBJ2-1; a possible D gene is TRBD1 (5 bases). Looked up from germline, CDR1 is LNHDA and CDR2 is SQIVND (reference sequence). Between the trimmed V and J ends, which lost 9 bases and 7 bases, there was a span of 22 bases. This CDR3 region has 15 residues. CDR3 sequence (DNA): TGTGCCAGCAAACGCGACAGTTTAGTTAATAATGAGCAGTTCTTC. Its protein product is CASKRDSLVNNEQFF.

The chain uses TRBV5-1 and TRBJ1-2, with D perhaps matching TRBD1 (5 bases). The germline CDR1 and CDR2 sequences are SGHRS and YFSETQ. The CDR3 spans 15 residues. V was clipped by 0 bases and J by 6 bases, with 15 bases between them. This CDR3 reads CASSLAGGEQDGYTF. CDR3 DNA sequence: TGCGCCAGCAGCTTGGCCGGGGGGGAGCAGGATGGCTACACCTTC.

The V call is TRBV28, the J call TRBJ2-5; 9 nucleotides agree with TRBD2. CDR3 length equals 16 residues. From germline, CDR1 is MDHEN and CDR2 SYDVKM. Trimming at V came to 6 bases and at J to 5 bases, leaving 13 bases not matched to a gene. For the CDR3, the DNA is TGTGCCAGCAGCCTCGTAGGGGGCGGGAGGGCTGAGACCCAGTACTTC. It translates to CASSLVGGGRAETQYF.

J is TRBJ2-5 and V is TRBV11-2, with D possibly being TRBD1 or TRBD2 (5 bases each). The CDR3 loop spans 15 amino acids. The V gene lost 1 base and the J gene lost 5 bases, with 14 bases spanning the gap. The germline gives CDR1 SGHAT, CDR2 FQNNGV. This CDR3 is CASSLAGRIGETQYF. The CDR3 DNA reads as TGTGCCAGCAGCTTAGCAGGGAGAATAGGCGAGACCCAGTACTTC.

This chain links TRBV6-6 with TRBJ2-7, with D possibly TRBD2 on 6 matching bases. Trimming pared 8 bases from V and 5 bases from J, leaving 13 bases between. The CDR3 has 12 amino acids. The germline V gene has CDR1 MNHNY and CDR2 SVGAGI (reference sequence). CDR3 sequence: CASGGKGNEQYF. The DNA for the CDR3 is TGTGCCAGCGGGGGGAAAGGAAACGAGCAGTACTTC.

The chain combines TRBV5-1 with TRBJ2-1; TRBD2 aligns across 10 bases. Germline V gene sequence: CDR1 SGHRS, CDR2 YFSETQ. The junction had 4 bases not matched to a gene; V was cut back by 0 bases and J by 7 bases. The CDR3 covers 15 residues. This chain's CDR3 is CASSLGSSGSNEQFF. The CDR3 nucleotides read TGCGCCAGCAGCTTGGGCTCTAGCGGGAGTAATGAGCAGTTCTTC.

The rearrangement joins TRBV11-3 to TRBJ2-5, with 7 bases matching TRBD1. Germline V gene data show CDR1 as SGHNT and CDR2 as YENEEA. The CDR3 extends over 13 amino acids. V trimming: 5 bases; J trimming: 4 bases; junction bases outside the gene matches: 4. The chain's CDR3 is CASSRGQRETQYF. The CDR3 nucleotides are TGTGCCAGCAGCAGGGGACAGCGAGAGACCCAGTACTTC.

This chain connects TRBV19 to TRBJ2-2; 9 bases are shared with TRBD1. This CDR3 region has 14 residues. The J segment lost 4 bases and the V segment lost 5 bases, leaving 2 bases of the junction unmatched. The germline V gene encodes CDR1 LNHDA and CDR2 SQIVND (reference sequence). The CDR3 DNA reads TGTGCCAGTAGTTACAGGGGGCCCACCGGGGAGCTGTTTTTT. Translation gives CASSYRGPTGELFF.

The chain combines TRBV7-9 with TRBJ1-5; the D is unclear. Germline V gives CDR1 SEHNR, CDR2 FQNEAQ (reference sequence). V was clipped by 5 bases and J by 4 bases, with 9 bases between them. This CDR3 has 13 residues. The CDR3 DNA reads as TGTGCCAGCAGCCCAAGAGAGAATCAGCCCCAGCATTTT. Its translation: CASSPRENQPQHF. Full variable domain (remainder filled in from reference TRBV7-9 and TRBJ1-5): DTGVSQNPRHKITKRGQNVTFRCDPISEHNRLYWYRQTLGQGPEFLTYFQNEAQLEKSRLLSDRFSAERPKGSFSTLEIQRTEQGDSAMYLCASSPRENQPQHFGDGTRLSIL.